The following is a T cell receptor (beta chain) sequence with its context. The entry originates in a study of blood T cell repertoires in COVID-19. Study at large: Acute-phase and convalescent COVID-19 samples originated in the United States, Italy and Spain. From T cells, B-cell-depleted T cells, or PBMCs came the material, which was cDNA or gDNA.

Original data processing: Estimation of nucleated cell counts was performed using reference gene primer amplification. Generated by immunoSEQ multiplex PCR, the TCRdb table keeps only in-frame clones and is missing some. Clone size and the V and J calls come from that table; the DNA yielded D and trimming. The table lists under 150,000 clones, about 79% of them singletons. The sample comprised peripheral blood. The receptor comes from an elderly woman with active or convalescent COVID-19.

As DNA, the CDR3 is TGTGCCAGCAGCTTAGACGGGACAGGGGGCGGAAACACCATATATTTT. This encodes CASSLDGTGGGNTIYF. This chain links TRBV7-2 with TRBJ1-3; 12 positions match TRBD1. CDR1 is SGHTA and CDR2 is FQGNSA in the germline V gene. The trim removed 1 base at V and 4 bases at J, leaving 2 bases unmatched. The CDR3 has 16 residues.